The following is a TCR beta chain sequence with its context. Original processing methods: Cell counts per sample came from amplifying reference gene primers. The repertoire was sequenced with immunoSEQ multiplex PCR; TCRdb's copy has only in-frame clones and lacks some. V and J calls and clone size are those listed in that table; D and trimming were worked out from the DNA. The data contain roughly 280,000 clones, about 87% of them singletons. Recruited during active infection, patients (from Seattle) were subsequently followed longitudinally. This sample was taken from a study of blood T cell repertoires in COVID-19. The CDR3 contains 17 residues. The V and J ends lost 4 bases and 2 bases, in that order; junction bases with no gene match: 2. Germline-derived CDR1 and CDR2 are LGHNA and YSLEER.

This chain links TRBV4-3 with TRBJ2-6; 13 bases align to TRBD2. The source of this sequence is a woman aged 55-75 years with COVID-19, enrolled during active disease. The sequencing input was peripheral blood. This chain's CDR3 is CASSLGLAGAGANVLTF. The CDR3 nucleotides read TGCGCCAGCAGCCTTGGACTAGCGGGAGCTGGGGCCAACGTCCTGACTTTC.